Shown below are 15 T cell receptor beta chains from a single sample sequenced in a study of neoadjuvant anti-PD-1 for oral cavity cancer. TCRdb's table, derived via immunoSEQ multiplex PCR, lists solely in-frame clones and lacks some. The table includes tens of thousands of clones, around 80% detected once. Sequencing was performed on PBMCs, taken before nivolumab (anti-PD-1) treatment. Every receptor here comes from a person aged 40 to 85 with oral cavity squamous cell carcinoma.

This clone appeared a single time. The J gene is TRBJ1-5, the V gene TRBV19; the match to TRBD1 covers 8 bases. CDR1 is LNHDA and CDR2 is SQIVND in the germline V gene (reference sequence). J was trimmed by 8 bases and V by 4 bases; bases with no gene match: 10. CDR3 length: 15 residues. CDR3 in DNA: TGTGCCAGTAGTACTTGGACAGGGAATATCGAGCCCCAGCATTTT. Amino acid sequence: CASSTWTGNIEPQHF.

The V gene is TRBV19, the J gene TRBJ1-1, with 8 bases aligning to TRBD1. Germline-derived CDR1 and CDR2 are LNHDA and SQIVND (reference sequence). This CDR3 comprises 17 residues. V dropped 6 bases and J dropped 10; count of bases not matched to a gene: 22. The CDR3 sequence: CASRRPADAVHRGTAFF. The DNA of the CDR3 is TGTGCCAGTAGGAGACCAGCAGATGCGGTGCACAGGGGGACAGCTTTCTTT.

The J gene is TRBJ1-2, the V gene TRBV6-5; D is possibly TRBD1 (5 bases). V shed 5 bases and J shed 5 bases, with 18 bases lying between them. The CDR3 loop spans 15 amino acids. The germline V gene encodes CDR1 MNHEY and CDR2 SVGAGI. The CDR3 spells CASSHQGGDYYGYTF. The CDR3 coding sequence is TGTGCCAGCAGTCACCAGGGTGGAGACTATTATGGCTACACCTTC.

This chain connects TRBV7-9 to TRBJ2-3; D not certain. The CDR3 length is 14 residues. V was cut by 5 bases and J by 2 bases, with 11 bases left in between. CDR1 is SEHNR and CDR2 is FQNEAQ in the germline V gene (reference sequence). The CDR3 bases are TGTGCCAGCAGCCAATGGGCCAACACAGATACGCAGTATTTT. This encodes CASSQWANTDTQYF.

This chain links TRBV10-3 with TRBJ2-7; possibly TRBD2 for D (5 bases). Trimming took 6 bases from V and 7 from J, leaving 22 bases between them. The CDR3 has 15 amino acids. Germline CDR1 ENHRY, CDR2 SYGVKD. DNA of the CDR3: TGTGCCATCAGCGCCGGGCGCGGACCCTGGGAGGAGCAGTACTTC. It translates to CAISAGRGPWEEQYF.

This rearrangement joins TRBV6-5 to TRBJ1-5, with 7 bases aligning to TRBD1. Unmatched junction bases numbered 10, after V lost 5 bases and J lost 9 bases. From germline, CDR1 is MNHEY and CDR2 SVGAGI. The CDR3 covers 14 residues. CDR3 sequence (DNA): TGTGCCAGCAGTGAAGGCAGGGGGGCCGGGCCCCAGCATTTT. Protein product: CASSEGRGAGPQHF.

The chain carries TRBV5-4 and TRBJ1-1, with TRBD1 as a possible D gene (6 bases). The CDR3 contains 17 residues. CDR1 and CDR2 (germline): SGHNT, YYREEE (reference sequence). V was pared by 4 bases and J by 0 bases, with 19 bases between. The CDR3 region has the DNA TGTGCCAGCAGCCTAACAGGGTATAGATGGGTGAACACTGAAGCTTTCTTT. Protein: CASSLTGYRWVNTEAFF. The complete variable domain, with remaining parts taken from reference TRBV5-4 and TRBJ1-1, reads ETGVTQSPTHLIKTRGQQVTLRCSSQSGHNTVSWYQQALGQGPQFIFQYYREEENGRGNFPPRFSGLQFPNYSSELNVNALELDDSALYLCASSLTGYRWVNTEAFFGQGTRLTVV.

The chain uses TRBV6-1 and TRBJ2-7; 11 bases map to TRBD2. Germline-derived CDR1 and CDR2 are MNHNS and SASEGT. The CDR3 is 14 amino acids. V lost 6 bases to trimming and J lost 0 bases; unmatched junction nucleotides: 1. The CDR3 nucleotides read TGTGCCAGCAGGCTAGCGGGGGGCTCCTACGAGCAGTACTTC. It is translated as CASRLAGGSYEQYF.

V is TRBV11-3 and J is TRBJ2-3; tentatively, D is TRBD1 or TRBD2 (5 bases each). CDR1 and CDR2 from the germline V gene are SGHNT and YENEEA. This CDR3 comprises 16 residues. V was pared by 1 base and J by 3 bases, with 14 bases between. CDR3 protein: CASSLGGTSGTDTQYF. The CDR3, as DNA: TGTGCCAGCAGCTTAGGAGGGACCTCGGGGACAGATACGCAGTATTTT.

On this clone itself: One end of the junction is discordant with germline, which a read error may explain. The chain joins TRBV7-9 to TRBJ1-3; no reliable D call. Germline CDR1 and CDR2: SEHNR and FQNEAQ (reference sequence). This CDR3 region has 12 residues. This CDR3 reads CASSLPVGSRDF. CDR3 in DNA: TGTGCCAGCAGCCTACCGGTAGGCTCGAGAGATTTT.

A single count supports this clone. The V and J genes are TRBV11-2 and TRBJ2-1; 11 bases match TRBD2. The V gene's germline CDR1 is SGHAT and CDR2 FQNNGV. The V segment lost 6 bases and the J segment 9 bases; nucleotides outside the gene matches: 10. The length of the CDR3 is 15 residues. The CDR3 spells CASSPLAGGRGEQFF. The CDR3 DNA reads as TGTGCCAGCAGTCCTCTAGCGGGAGGTAGGGGTGAGCAGTTCTTC.

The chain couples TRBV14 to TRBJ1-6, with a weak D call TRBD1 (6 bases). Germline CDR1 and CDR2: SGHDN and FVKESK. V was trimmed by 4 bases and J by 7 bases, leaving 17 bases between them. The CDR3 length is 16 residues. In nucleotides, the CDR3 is TGTGCCAGCAGCCGCCTCTCGGCAGGGGTGAATTCACCCCTCCACTTT. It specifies CASSRLSAGVNSPLHF.

The CDR3 sequence is CASFRGSRTDTQYF. CDR3 nucleotides: TGTGCCAGCTTTCGCGGGAGCCGCACAGATACGCAGTATTTT. This chain uses TRBV5-5 with TRBJ2-3; 7 nucleotides align to TRBD2. The ends lost 7 bases at V and 1 base at J; junction bases unmatched: 6. The V gene's germline CDR1 is SGHKS and CDR2 YYEKEE (reference sequence). There are 14 residues in the CDR3.

The CDR3 region has the DNA TGTGCCAGCAGCTTCGGGGCGTACTATGGCTACACCTTC. Encoded protein: CASSFGAYYGYTF. The rearrangement uses TRBV5-4 and TRBJ1-2; the D gene is possibly TRBD1 (5 bases). Looked up from germline, CDR1 is SGHNT and CDR2 is YYREEE (reference sequence). Trimming stripped 2 bases from V and 3 bases from J, with 8 bases between. The CDR3 runs to 13 residues. Drawing the rest from reference TRBV5-4 and TRBJ1-2, the complete variable domain is ETGVTQSPTHLIKTRGQQVTLRCSSQSGHNTVSWYQQALGQGPQFIFQYYREEENGRGNFPPRFSGLQFPNYSSELNVNALELDDSALYLCASSFGAYYGYTFGSGTRLTVV.

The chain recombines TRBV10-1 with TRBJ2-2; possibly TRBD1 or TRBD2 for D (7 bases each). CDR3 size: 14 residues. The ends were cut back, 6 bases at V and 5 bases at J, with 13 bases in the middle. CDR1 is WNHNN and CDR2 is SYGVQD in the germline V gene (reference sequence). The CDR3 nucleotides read TGCGCCAGCAGCCGACAGGGAGGGACCGGGGAGCTGTTTTTT. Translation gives CASSRQGGTGELFF.